The entry that follows covers one T cell receptor (beta chain) sequence. Its specificity is not known. The length of the CDR3 is 15 residues. The V gene lost 2 bases and the J gene lost 2 bases, with 10 bases spanning the gap. Germline values: CDR1 SGHRS, CDR2 YFSETQ. This entry is derived from a study of T cell responses to AZD1222 COVID-19 vaccine. General observations from the study: Nearly half of spike-specific TCRs reportedly target unmutated variant regions. Across spike, vaccine-associated CD4 TCRs were found, dominant at 160-218 and 743-854. Females outnumbered males among donors, who were mostly white British; clonal diversity was possibly underestimated.

The analysis combined second doses at about 4 or about 12 weeks. Libraries were prepared by immunoSEQ multiplex PCR; TCRdb keeps only in-frame clonotypes and omits some of them. The data contain about 160,000 clones, around 90% of them singletons. The source of this sequence is an adult who received the AZD1222 COVID-19 vaccine. Sequences were derived from peripheral blood, sampled 28 days after the second AZD1222 dose. The chain employs TRBV5-1 and TRBJ1-4; D possibly corresponds to TRBD1 (5 bases). CDR3 region: CASSFNRRTNEKLFF. DNA for the CDR3: TGCGCCAGCAGCTTTAACAGGCGGACTAATGAAAAACTGTTTTTT.